This T cell receptor beta chain comes out of a study of read filtering for tumor transcriptome and immune sequencing (dated by TCRdb to 2018 to 2021). About the full investigation: Of the patients in the cohort, about 17 were male and 14 to 15 were female, and their mean age was about 68 years, with a range of about 40 to 85. By revised international staging, roughly 8 patients were R-ISS I, fewer than 20 were R-ISS II and about seven were R-ISS III. After DNase treatment, whole-transcriptome libraries were prepared using the TruSeq RNA Access Library Prep Kit. TCR-region mapped reads per sample ranged from about 3.5 to 10.27 million with IR-seq versus only roughly 85 to 1,300 with RNA-seq. The study compared TCR repertoires from targeted immune repertoire sequencing and bulk whole-transcriptome sequencing run on the same bone marrow samples. A main aim was a read-filtering strategy for immune repertoire data, specifically whether clonotypes supported by a single read should be removed. Beyond this particular receptor, the publication reports: Compared with RNA-seq, IR-seq captured clonotypes at much greater depth and more reliably, and a smaller IR-seq throughput was enough to identify most of the shared clonotypes. In IR-seq, single-read clonotypes were roughly four fifths of clonotypes but 3% to 4% of total reads; in RNA-seq they were roughly three quarters of clonotypes and 35% to 55% of reads. The correlation between IR-seq and RNA-seq shared clonotype proportions was increased by removal of single-read clonotypes. The sorted CD138-negative fraction was a mixed bone marrow immune population, not purified T cells.

This clonotype was seen many times. The antigen it recognizes is unknown. Base qualities are missing; no much larger clone stands one base away. TCR libraries were constructed from 300 to 400 ng RNA using the Immunoverse kit, and molecular barcoded adaptors covering alpha/delta and beta/gamma chains were employed. TCR library preparation used the same RNA that went into transcriptome sequencing. Sequencing of TCR libraries was carried out on an Illumina HiSeq 4000 with 2 x 150 cycles. Turning to the authors' computational methods: Using MiXCR, which included quality filtering and error correction, TCR reads were aligned to human V, D, J and C references and then assembled into CDR3 clonotypes. The tcR package in R was used for analysis of clonotype counts and gene usage diversity. Raw mapping reads were checked after the RNA-seq reads had been mapped by STAR aligner version 2.5.3a onto the human GRCh37 genome. To test how sequencing depth affects detected clonotypes, IR-seq fastq files were randomly downsampled with Seqtk 1.3. TCRdb redid the processing of the public reads, applying fastp at Q25 and MiXCR, and retained in-frame beta chains. Each CDR3 protein appears once, grouped with its most common genes and DNA. The V and J calls were determined by TCRdb, not by the authors. The sample includes about 50,000 distinct CDR3 sequences, with less than 20% observed a single time. The ten largest clones capture about 16% of the sample.

Bone marrow was sampled from every patient at the time of active disease. Ficoll-Hypaque density gradient centrifugation was used to isolate bone marrow mononuclear cells. Myeloma plasma cells were removed and CD138-negative cells were collected by negative selection after labeling with CD138 magnetic microbeads on a MACS separator. Purity of the isolated cells was checked by flow cytometry on an Attune NxT using CD138 antibodies. Total RNA was extracted using TRIzol reagent and was quantified on a NanoDrop spectrophotometer. For each patient, paired RNA-seq and IR-seq were run on the CD138-negative bone marrow sample from that patient. The sequence derives from a donor older than 35 with multiple myeloma. The specimen was a population of CD138-negative cells sorted from bone marrow. What this sample's cell subset or site label stands for: bone marrow mononuclear cells depleted of CD138+ plasma/myeloma cells by negative magnetic selection.

The DNA sequence follows: TGTGCCTCAGGGCACCAAGAGACCCAGTACTTC. It translates to CASGHQETQYF. The chain is assembled from TRBV6-1 and TRBJ2-5; the D gene is perhaps TRBD1, on 5 matching bases. V drops 11 bases and J drops 0 bases, leaving 7 bases in between. Reading the germline V gene gives CDR1 MNHNS and CDR2 SASEGT. Including cysteine and phenylalanine, the CDR3 has 11 amino acids. Of all the DNA, just the CDR3 is kept, 33 bases in frame from base 1.